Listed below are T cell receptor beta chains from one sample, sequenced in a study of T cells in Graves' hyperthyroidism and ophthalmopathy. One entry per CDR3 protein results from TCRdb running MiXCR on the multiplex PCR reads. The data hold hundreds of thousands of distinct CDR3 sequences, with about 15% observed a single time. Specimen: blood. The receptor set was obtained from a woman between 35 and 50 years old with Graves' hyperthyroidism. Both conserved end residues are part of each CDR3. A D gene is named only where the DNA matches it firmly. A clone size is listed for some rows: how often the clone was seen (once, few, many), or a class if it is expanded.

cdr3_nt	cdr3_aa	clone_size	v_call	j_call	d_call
TGTGCCAGCCGTAGGGCAGATACGCAGTATTTT	CASRRADTQYF	many	TRBV18	TRBJ2-3	NA
TGTGCCAGCAGTTACTTCGGTGGGGAGGGCTATGGCTACACCTTC	CASSYFGGEGYGYTF	many	TRBV6-6	TRBJ1-2	NA
TGTGCCAGCAGTGACTATATAGGGGAGCAGTTCTTC	CASSDYIGEQFF	NA	TRBV6-4	TRBJ2-1	NA
TGCGCCAGCAGCATACCTTCGGCGGAGCGGGAGGTGGCCAAAAACATTCAGTACTTC	CASSIPSAEREVAKNIQYF	many	TRBV5-1	TRBJ2-4	TRBD2
TGTGCCAGCAGTTTTGGATTAGTCCGTTACACAGATACGCAGTATTTT	CASSFGLVRYTDTQYF	many	TRBV12-3/TRBV12-4	TRBJ2-3	NA
TGTGCCAGCAGCCCAGGGGCTAGCGGGATCTACGAGCAGTACTTC	CASSPGASGIYEQYF	many	TRBV7-3	TRBJ2-7	TRBD2
TGTGCCAGCAGCTTAATCACGGAAAACACTGAAGCTTTCTTT	CASSLITENTEAFF	many	TRBV7-2	TRBJ1-1	NA
TGTGCCTGGAGTGTTCAGAGATACACTGAAGCTTTCTTT	CAWSVQRYTEAFF	NA	TRBV30	TRBJ1-1	NA
TGTGCCAGCAGTTCCCATAGCGGGAGGGATAGCTACGAGCAGTACTTC	CASSSHSGRDSYEQYF	many	TRBV28	TRBJ2-7	TRBD2
TGTGCCAGCAGCCAAGATTCAAGAGGTCGTTCCCTCCACTTT	CASSQDSRGRSLHF	many	TRBV3-1	TRBJ1-6	NA
TGTGCCAGTAGTACCCCACTAGCGGGATACTACGAGCAGTACTTC	CASSTPLAGYYEQYF	NA	TRBV19	TRBJ2-7	TRBD2
TGTGCCAGCAGCCAAGGGGACCTCAATCAGCCCCAGCATTTT	CASSQGDLNQPQHF	many	TRBV28	TRBJ1-5	NA
TGTGCCAGCAGCCTGACTAGCGGAGAGACCCAGTACTTC	CASSLTSGETQYF	many	TRBV3-1	TRBJ2-5	TRBD2
TGTGCCAGCAGTAATTACAGGAATGAGCAGTTCTTC	CASSNYRNEQFF	many	TRBV12-3/TRBV12-4	TRBJ2-1	NA
TGTGCCACCAGCAGAGACCCCCAGGTCGAGCAGTACTTC	CATSRDPQVEQYF	NA	TRBV15	TRBJ2-7	NA
TGTGCCAGCAGTGCCGAGCGAGACTATAATTCACCCCTCCACTTT	CASSAERDYNSPLHF	many	TRBV2	TRBJ1-6	NA
TGTGCCAGCAGGCGGGACAGGGTATCTGAGACCCAGTACTTC	CASRRDRVSETQYF	NA	TRBV28	TRBJ2-5	TRBD1
TGCGCCAGCAGCTTGGGATCAAGCGGGAGGGCCTACGAGCAGTACTTC	CASSLGSSGRAYEQYF	many	TRBV5-1	TRBJ2-7	TRBD2
TGTGCCAGCAGCAAAAGCGGGTCCACCTACAATGAGCAGTTCTTC	CASSKSGSTYNEQFF	many	TRBV6-2/TRBV6-3	TRBJ2-1	NA
TGTGCCAGCACTCGAGACCCGAACTCCTACGAGCAGTACTTC	CASTRDPNSYEQYF	many	TRBV2	TRBJ2-7	NA
TGTGCCAGCAGTTTGCCGGGGAGGACTGAAGCTTTCTTT	CASSLPGRTEAFF	many	TRBV12-3/TRBV12-4	TRBJ1-1	NA
TGCGCCAGCAGCGCAAGACTAGCGGGAGACCCATACAATGAGCAGTTCTTC	CASSARLAGDPYNEQFF	many	TRBV5-1	TRBJ2-1	TRBD2
TGCAGTGCTAGAGTAGGGCTAGCCGGGGAGCAGTACTTC	CSARVGLAGEQYF	few	TRBV20-1	TRBJ2-7	NA
TGTGCCAGCAGCCCCTCCCCGGCGGCAGATACGCAGTATTTT	CASSPSPAADTQYF	NA	TRBV7-2	TRBJ2-3	NA
TGTGCCAGCAGCCCCCTCAGGGGGCTCTATGGCTACACCTTC	CASSPLRGLYGYTF	many	TRBV28	TRBJ1-2	TRBD1
TGTGCCAGCAGTTTATCGACAGGGGATCGAGAAAATGCGCGTTACCACGAGCAGTACTTC	CASSLSTGDRENARYHEQYF	many	TRBV27	TRBJ2-7	TRBD1
TGTGCCAGCAGCTCCTGGACAGGGGACTCCTACGAGCAGTACTTC	CASSSWTGDSYEQYF	many	TRBV7-9	TRBJ2-7	TRBD1
TGTGCCAGCAGTTTAGGTGACAGGGGGCCTCCCGGGGTGCAGTACTTC	CASSLGDRGPPGVQYF	many	TRBV28	TRBJ2-7	TRBD1
TGTGCCAGCAGCCTAGACAGGACATCCTACAATGAGCAGTTCTTC	CASSLDRTSYNEQFF	many	TRBV11-3	TRBJ2-1	NA
TGTGCCAGCAGTTTAGGAGCTAAGCCCACAGATACGCAGTATTTT	CASSLGAKPTDTQYF	many	TRBV12-3/TRBV12-4	TRBJ2-3	NA
TGCGCCAGCAGCGGCTCCGGGACTAGTGGTGAGCAGTTCTTC	CASSGSGTSGEQFF	many	TRBV5-1	TRBJ2-1	TRBD2
TGTGCCAGCAGTTTTGGGGACCGTGGGGGAGGGCGGGTTGAGCAGTTCTTC	CASSFGDRGGGRVEQFF	NA	TRBV28	TRBJ2-1	TRBD2
TGTGCCAGCAGCGCCGGGGTTGAGGTAGCCTACGAGCAGTACTTC	CASSAGVEVAYEQYF	few	TRBV9	TRBJ2-7	NA
TGTGCCAGGTTGTTGGCCGCCCCAAACAATGAGCAGTTCTTC	CARLLAAPNNEQFF	few	TRBV2	TRBJ2-1	NA
TGTGCCAGCAGCCCAAGCGACCCCGAGGGGTTTAGCAATCAGCCCCAGCATTTT	CASSPSDPEGFSNQPQHF	NA	TRBV3-1	TRBJ1-5	NA
TGTGCCAGCAGCTTAGTAGCAGGGACAGGCACAGATACGCAGTATTTT	CASSLVAGTGTDTQYF	many	TRBV11-2	TRBJ2-3	TRBD1
TGTGCCAGCATGGGGCCCGCAACTAATGAAAAACTGTTTTTT	CASMGPATNEKLFF	NA	TRBV6-2/TRBV6-3	TRBJ1-4	NA
TGTGCCAGTAGTACCCTACAGGGGAATTCCTACAATGAGCAGTTCTTC	CASSTLQGNSYNEQFF	NA	TRBV19	TRBJ2-1	TRBD1
TGTGCCAGCAGCCAAGATGGGGCAGGGGCTCAGCATTTT	CASSQDGAGAQHF	once	TRBV14	TRBJ1-5	NA